This T cell receptor beta chain comes out of a study of blood T cell repertoires in COVID-19. Turning to the study itself: Collection of acute and convalescent COVID-19 samples took place in the United States, Italy and Spain. T cells, B-cell-depleted T cells, or PBMCs provided the cDNA or gDNA that served as material.

Methods used by the authors: Amplification of reference gene primers was used by the study to estimate nucleated cell counts. Profiling relied on immunoSEQ multiplex PCR, and the TCRdb table lists in-frame clones only, not all of them. The V and J calls and clone size are taken from that table; D and trimming were inferred from the DNA. The sample yields 150,000 or so clones, roughly four fifths seen once. V was pared by 7 bases and J by 2 bases, with 8 bases of the junction left unmatched. The V gene's germline CDR1 is MNHEY and CDR2 SVGAGI. There are 14 residues in the CDR3. The chain is built from TRBV6-5 and TRBJ2-7; 7 nucleotides match TRBD1. The sample was peripheral blood. This clonotype was sampled from an older woman with acute or convalescent COVID-19. This chain's CDR3 is CASTRQGPPYEQYF. CDR3 nucleotides: TGTGCCAGCACCAGACAGGGACCACCCTACGAGCAGTACTTC.